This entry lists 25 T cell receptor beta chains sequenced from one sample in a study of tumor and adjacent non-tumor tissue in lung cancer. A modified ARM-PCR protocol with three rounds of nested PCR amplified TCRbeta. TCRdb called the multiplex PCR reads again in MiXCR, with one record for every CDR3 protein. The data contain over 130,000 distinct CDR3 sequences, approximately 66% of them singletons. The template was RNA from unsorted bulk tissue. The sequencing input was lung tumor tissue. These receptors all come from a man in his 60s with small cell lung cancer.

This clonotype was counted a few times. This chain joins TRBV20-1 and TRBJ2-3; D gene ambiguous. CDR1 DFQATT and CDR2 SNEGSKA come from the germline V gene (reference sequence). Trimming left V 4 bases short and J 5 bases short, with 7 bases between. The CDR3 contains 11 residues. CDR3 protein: CSANLLDTQYF. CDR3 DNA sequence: TGCAGTGCTAACCTTCTAGATACGCAGTATTTT.

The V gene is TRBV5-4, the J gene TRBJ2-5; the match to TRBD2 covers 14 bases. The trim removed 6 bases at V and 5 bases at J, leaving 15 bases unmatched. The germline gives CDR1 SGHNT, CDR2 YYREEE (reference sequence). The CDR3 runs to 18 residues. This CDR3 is CASILTGGLAGGMETQYF. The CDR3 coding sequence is TGTGCCAGCATCCTAACCGGCGGACTAGCGGGAGGTATGGAGACCCAGTACTTC. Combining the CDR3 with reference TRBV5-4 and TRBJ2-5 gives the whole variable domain ETGVTQSPTHLIKTRGQQVTLRCSSQSGHNTVSWYQQALGQGPQFIFQYYREEENGRGNFPPRFSGLQFPNYSSELNVNALELDDSALYLCASILTGGLAGGMETQYFGPGTRLLVL.

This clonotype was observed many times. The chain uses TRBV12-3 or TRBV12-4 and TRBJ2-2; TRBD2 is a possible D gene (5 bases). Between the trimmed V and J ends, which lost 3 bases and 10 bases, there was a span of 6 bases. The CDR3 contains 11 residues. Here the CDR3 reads CASSLGEELFF. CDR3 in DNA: TGTGCCAGCAGTTTGGGAGAGGAGCTGTTTTTT.

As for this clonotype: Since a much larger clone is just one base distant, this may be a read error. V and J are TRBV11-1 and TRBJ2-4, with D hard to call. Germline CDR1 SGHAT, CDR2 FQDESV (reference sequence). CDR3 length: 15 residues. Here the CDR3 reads CVSSLGSADRNIQYF. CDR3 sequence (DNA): TGTGTCAGCAGCTTAGGGTCCGCGGATAGAAACATTCAGTACTTC.

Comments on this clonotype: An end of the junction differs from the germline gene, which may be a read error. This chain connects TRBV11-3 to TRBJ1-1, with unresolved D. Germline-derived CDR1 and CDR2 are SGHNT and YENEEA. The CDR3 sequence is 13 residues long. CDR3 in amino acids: CAGSKEEGSEAFF. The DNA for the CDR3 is TGTGCCGGCAGCAAAGAGGAAGGTTCTGAAGCTTTCTTT.

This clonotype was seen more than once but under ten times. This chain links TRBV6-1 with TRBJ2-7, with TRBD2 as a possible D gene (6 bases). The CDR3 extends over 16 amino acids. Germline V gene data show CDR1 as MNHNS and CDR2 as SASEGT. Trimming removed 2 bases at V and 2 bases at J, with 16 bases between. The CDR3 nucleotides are TGTGCCAGCAGTGAAATAGCGGAGGGGCCCACCTACGAGCAGTACTTC. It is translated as CASSEIAEGPTYEQYF.

CDR3 amino acids: CTIEDLGRSTDTQYF. CDR3 coding DNA: TGCACCATCGAAGATCTCGGACGGAGCACAGATACGCAGTATTTT. The rearrangement links TRBV29-1 to TRBJ2-3; D is unresolved. Germline lookup yields CDR1 SQVTM and CDR2 ANQGSEA. The CDR3 runs 15 residues.

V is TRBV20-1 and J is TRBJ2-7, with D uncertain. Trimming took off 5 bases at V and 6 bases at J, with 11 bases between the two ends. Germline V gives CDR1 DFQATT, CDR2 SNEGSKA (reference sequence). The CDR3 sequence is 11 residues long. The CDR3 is CSASPSTEQYV. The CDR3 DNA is TGCAGTGCTTCTCCAAGTACCGAGCAGTACGTC.

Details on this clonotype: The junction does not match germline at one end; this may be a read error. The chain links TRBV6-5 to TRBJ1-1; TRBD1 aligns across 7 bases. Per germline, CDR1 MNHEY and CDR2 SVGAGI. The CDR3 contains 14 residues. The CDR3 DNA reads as TGTGCCAACAGTTATAGGGGGCTAGAGATTGGAGCTTTCTTT. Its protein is CANSYRGLEIGAFF.

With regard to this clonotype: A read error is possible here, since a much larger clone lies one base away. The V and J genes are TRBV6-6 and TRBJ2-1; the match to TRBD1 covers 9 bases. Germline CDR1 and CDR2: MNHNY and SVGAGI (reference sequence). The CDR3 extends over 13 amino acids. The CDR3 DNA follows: TGTGACAGTTGGGACAGGGCGGACAATGAGCAGTTCTTC. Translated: CDSWDRADNEQFF.

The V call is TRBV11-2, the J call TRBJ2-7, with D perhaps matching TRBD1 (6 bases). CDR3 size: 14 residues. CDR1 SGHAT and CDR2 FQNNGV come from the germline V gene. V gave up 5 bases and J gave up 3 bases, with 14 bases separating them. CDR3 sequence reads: CASSPGQSNYEQYF. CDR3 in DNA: TGTGCCAGCAGCCCGGGACAAAGTAACTACGAGCAGTACTTC.

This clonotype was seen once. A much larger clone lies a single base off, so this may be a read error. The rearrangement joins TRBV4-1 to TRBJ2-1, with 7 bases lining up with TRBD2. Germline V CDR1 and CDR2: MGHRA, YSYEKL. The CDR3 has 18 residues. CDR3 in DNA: TGCGCCAGCAGCCGAGACCCATACGGGGGGAGCTCCTACAATGGGCAGTTCTTC. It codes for CASSRDPYGGSSYNGQFF.

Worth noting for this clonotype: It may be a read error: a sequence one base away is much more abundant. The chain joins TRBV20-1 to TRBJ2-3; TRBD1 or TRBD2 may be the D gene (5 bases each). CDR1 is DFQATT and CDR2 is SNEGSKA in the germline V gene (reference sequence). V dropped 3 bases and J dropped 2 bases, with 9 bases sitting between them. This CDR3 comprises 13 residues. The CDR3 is CSASEGSTDTQYF. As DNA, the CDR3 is TGCAGTGCTAGCGAGGGGTCCACAGATACGCAGTATTTT.

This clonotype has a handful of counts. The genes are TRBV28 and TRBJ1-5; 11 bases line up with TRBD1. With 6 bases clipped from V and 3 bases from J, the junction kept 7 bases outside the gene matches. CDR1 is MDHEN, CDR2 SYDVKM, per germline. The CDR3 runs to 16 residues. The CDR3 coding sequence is TGTGCCAGCAGGTATGGGGACAGGGGGTCCAATCAGCCCCAGCATTTT. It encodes CASRYGDRGSNQPQHF.

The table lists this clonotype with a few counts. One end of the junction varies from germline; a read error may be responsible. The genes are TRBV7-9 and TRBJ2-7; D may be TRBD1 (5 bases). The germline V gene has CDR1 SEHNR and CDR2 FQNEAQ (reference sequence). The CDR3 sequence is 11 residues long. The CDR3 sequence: CASSLGDEQYF. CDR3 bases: TGTGCTAGCAGCTTAGGGGACGAGCAGTACTTC.

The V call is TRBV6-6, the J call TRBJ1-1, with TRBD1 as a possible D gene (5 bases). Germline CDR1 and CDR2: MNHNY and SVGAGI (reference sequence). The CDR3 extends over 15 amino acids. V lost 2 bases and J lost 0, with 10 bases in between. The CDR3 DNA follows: TGTGCCAGCAGTTACGGGGGAGCCCTGAACACTGAAGCTTTCTTT. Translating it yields CASSYGGALNTEAFF.

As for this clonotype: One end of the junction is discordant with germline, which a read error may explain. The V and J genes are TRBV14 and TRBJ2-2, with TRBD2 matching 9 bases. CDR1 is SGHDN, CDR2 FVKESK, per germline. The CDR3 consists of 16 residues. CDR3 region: CACSDGAGGVTGELFF. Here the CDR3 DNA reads TGTGCCTGCAGCGACGGAGCGGGAGGTGTAACCGGGGAGCTGTTTTTT.

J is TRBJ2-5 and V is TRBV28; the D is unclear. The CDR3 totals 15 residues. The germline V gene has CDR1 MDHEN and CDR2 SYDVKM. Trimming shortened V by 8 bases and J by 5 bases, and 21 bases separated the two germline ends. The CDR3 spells CASCATNSWRETQYF. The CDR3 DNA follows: TGTGCCAGCTGTGCCACTAACAGCTGGCGCGAGACCCAGTACTTC.

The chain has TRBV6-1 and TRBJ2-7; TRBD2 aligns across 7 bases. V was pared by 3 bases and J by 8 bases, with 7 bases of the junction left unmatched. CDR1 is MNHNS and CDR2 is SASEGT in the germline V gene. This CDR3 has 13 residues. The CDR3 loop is CASSDAGDIKQYV. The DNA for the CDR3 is TGTGCCAGCAGTGACGCGGGAGATATAAAGCAGTACGTC.

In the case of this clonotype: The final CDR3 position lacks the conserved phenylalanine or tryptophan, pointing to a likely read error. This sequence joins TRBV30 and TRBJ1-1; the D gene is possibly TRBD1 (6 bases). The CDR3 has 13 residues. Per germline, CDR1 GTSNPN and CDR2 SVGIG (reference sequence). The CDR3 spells CAWSVRGNIEAFL. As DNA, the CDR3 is TGTGCCTGGAGTGTGAGGGGGAACATTGAAGCTTTCCTT.

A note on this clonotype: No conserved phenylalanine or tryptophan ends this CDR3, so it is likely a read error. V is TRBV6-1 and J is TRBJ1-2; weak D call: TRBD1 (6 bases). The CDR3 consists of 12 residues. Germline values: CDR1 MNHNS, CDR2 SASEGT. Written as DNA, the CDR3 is TGTGCCAGCACCAGGGGTAACCATGGCTACACCTCC. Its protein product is CASTRGNHGYTS.

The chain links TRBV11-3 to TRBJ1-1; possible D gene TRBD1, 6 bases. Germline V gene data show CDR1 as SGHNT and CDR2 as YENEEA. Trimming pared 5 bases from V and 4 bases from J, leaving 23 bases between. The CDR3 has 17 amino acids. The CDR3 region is CASSLRRGAGEGTEAFF. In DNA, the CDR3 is TGTGCCAGCAGCCTCCGGCGCGGGGCAGGGGAAGGCACTGAAGCTTTCTTT.

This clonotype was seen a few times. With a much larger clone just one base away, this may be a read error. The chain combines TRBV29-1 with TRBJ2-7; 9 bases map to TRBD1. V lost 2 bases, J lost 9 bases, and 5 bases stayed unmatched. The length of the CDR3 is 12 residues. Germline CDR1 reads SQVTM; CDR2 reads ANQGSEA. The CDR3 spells CSVELDRGGQYV. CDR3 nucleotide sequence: TGCAGCGTTGAACTGGACAGGGGCGGGCAGTACGTC.

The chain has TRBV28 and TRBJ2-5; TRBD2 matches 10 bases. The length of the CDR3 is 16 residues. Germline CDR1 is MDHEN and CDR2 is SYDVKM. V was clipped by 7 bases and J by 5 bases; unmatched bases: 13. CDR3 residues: CASNLGPSGRVETQYF. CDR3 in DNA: TGTGCCAGCAACCTCGGGCCCAGCGGGAGGGTGGAGACCCAGTACTTC.

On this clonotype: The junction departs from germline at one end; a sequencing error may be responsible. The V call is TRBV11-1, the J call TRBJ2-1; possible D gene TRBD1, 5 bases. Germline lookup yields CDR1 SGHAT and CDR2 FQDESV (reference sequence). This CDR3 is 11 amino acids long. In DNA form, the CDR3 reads TGTGCCAACAGCTCGGACAATGAGCAGTCCTTC. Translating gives CANSSDNEQSF.